This T cell receptor beta chain was recovered during a study of T cell responses to AZD1222 COVID-19 vaccine. General study results and limits: Possibly, clonal diversity was underestimated; donors were largely white British and included more females. Recipients of AZD1222 seropositive at baseline numbered only five or six. Vaccine-related CD4 TCRs covered spike, predominating at 160-218 and 743-854.

The CDR3 totals 16 residues. Germline assignment: CDR1 MDHEN and CDR2 SYDVKM. Trimming took 6 bases from V and 0 from J; bases not matched to a gene: 11. Second doses that came at about 4 or about 12 weeks were put together. TCRdb's copy holds only in-frame clones and misses some; the assay was immunoSEQ multiplex PCR. The sample carries around 130,000 clones, around nine tenths recorded once. About this clone: The antigen remains unidentified.

The sample in question was peripheral blood, obtained 28 days after the second AZD1222 dose. The TCR comes from an adult who received the AZD1222 COVID-19 vaccine. The chain links TRBV28 to TRBJ2-7; 7 nucleotides agree with TRBD2. CDR3 sequence (DNA): TGTGCCAGCAGCCCAAATCTAGCGGAAATCTCCTACGAGCAGTACTTC. Translated: CASSPNLAEISYEQYF.